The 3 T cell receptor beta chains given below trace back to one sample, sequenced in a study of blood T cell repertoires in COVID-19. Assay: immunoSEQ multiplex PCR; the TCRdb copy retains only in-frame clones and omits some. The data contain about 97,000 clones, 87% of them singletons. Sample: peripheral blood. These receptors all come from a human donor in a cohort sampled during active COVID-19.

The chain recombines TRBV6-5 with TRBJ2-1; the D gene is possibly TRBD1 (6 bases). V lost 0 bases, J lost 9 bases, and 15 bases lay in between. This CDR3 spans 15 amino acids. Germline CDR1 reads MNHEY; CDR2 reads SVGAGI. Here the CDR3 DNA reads TGTGCCAGCAGTTACTCGGGGTACAGGGTTGGTGAGCAGTTCTTC. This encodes CASSYSGYRVGEQFF.

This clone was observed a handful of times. The CDR3 DNA sequence: TGTGCCAGCAGTAGGACAGGAAATCAGCCCCAGCATTTT. Protein: CASSRTGNQPQHF. The chain combines TRBV12-3 or TRBV12-4 with TRBJ1-5; 7 nucleotides line up with TRBD1. J gave up 4 bases and V 5 bases, and 2 bases lay outside the gene matches. This CDR3 spans 13 amino acids.

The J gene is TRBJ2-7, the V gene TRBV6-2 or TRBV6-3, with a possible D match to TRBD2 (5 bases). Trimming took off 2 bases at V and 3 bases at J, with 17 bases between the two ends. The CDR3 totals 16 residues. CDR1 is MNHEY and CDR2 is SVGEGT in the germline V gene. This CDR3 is CASSYGRGLYNYEQYF. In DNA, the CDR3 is TGTGCCAGCAGTTACGGGCGCGGGTTGTATAACTACGAGCAGTACTTC.